The clone carrying this T cell receptor (beta chain) was seen just once. The antigen is not known. This entry is derived from a study of shared clonotypes between healthy human individuals. Overall study: Each donor contributed plates that comprised three CD4 naive, three CD4 memory, two CD8 naive and one CD8 memory.

Per the study methods: In the immunoSEQ data, sequences were junction-only and lacked quality scores, so filtering differed. Sequenced by immunoSEQ multiplex PCR; TCRdb stores in-frame clones only, minus some. The V and J calls and clone size were taken over from that table, and D and trimming were inferred from the DNA. This table has 630,000 or so clones, 95% to 98% appearing once. The naive CD8 fraction comprised CD45RO-negative cells positively selected for CCR7 and excluded terminally differentiated effector memory CD45RA+ cells. The CDR3 totals 14 residues. Per the germline V gene, CDR1 is SGHKS and CDR2 is YYEKEE (reference sequence). Losses at the gene ends were 3 bases for V and 8 bases for J; bases not matched to a gene: 6. Findings and limits, study-wide: Among donors, the sharing of clonotypes was expected to be influenced by sequencing depth. Several donors shared about 5% of their naive CD4 clonotypes.

The TCR was taken from a man under 40 in good health. V is TRBV5-5 and J is TRBJ2-2; 8 bases match TRBD1. Sequenced material: naive CD8+ T cells sorted from blood. CDR3 nucleotides: TGTGCCAGCAGCTGGGACAGGAGATCGGGGGAGCTGTTTTTT. Protein: CASSWDRRSGELFF.